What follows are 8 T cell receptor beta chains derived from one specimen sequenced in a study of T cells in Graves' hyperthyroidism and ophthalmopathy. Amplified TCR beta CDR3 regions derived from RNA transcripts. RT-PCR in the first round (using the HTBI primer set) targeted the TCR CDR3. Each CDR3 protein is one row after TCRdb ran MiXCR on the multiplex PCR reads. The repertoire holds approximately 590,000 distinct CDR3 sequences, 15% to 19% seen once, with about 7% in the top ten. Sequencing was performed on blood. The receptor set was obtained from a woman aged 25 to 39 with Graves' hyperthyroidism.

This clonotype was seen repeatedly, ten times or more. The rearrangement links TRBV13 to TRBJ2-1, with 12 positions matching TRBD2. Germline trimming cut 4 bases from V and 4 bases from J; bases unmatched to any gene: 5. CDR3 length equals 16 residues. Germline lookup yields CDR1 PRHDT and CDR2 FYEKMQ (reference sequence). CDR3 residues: CASSSRTSGTYNEQFF. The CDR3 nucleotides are TGTGCCAGCAGCTCTCGGACTAGCGGGACATACAATGAGCAGTTCTTC.

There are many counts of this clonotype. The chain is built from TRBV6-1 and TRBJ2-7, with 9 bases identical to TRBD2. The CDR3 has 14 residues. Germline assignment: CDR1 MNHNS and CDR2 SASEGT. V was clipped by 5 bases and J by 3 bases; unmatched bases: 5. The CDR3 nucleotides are TGTGCCAGCAGTCTGATAGCGGGAGACTACGAGCAGTACTTC. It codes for CASSLIAGDYEQYF.

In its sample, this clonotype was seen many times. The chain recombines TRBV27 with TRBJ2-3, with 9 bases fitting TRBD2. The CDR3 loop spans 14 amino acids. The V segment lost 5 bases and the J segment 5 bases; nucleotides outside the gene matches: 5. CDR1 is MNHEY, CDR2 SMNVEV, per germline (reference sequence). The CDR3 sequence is CASSPGLARDTQYF. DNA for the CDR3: TGTGCCAGCAGTCCAGGACTAGCGAGAGATACGCAGTATTTT.

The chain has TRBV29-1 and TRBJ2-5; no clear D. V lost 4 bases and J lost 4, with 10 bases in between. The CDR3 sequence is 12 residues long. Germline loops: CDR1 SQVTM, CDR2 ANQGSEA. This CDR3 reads CSVGQMGETQYF. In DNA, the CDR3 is TGCAGCGTTGGGCAGATGGGAGAGACCCAGTACTTC.

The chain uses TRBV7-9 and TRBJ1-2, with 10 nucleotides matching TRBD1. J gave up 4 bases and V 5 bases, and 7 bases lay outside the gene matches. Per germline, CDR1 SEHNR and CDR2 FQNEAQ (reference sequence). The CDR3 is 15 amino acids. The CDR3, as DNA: TGTGCCAGCAGCCCGCCGGGACAGGGGTCCTATGGCTACACCTTC. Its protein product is CASSPPGQGSYGYTF.

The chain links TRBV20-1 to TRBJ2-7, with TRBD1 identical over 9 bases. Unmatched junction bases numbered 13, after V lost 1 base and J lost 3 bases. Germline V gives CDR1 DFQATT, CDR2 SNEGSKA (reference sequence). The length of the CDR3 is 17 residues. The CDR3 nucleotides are TGCAGTGCTAGAGGAGCATGGACAGGGGCCCACATCTACGAGCAGTACTTC. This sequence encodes CSARGAWTGAHIYEQYF.

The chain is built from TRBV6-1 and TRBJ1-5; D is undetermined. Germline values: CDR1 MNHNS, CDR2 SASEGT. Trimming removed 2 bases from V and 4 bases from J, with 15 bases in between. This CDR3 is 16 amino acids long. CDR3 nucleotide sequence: TGTGCCAGCAGTGAATCGCTTAGGGCTGGGAATCAGCCCCAGCATTTT. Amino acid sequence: CASSESLRAGNQPQHF.

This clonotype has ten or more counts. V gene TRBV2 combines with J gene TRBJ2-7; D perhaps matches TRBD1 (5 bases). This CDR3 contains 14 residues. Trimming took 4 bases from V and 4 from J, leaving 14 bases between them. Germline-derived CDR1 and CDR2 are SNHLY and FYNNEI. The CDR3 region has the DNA TGTGCCAGCAGTGTCCAGGGTGGTGAATACGAGCAGTACTTC. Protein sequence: CASSVQGGEYEQYF.